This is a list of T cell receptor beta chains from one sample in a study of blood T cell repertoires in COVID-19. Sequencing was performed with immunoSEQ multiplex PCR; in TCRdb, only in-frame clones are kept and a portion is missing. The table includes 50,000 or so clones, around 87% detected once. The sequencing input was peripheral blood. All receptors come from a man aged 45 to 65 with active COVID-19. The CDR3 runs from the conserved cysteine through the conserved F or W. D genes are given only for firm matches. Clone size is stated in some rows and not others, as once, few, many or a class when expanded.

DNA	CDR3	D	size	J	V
TGTGCCAGTAGTAAACAGCAAGATATCACTGAAGCTTTCTTT	CASSKQQDITEAFF	-	-	TRBJ1-1	TRBV19
TGTGCCAGCAGCTTAGGTCCAGGATTCTACGAGCAGTACTTC	CASSLGPGFYEQYF	-	-	TRBJ2-7	TRBV7-9
TGCGCCAGCAGCCCGGTCGGGACTAGCGGGGGGAGACACTCGGGTGGGGAGCAGTTCTTC	CASSPVGTSGGRHSGGEQFF	TRBD2	-	TRBJ2-1	TRBV5-1
TGTGCCAGCAGGACCGGGACAGGCTCCTACGAGCAGTACTTC	CASRTGTGSYEQYF	TRBD1	-	TRBJ2-7	TRBV6-5
TGCGCCAGCAGCTTTCCGGGGGAGTACTATGGCTACACCTTC	CASSFPGEYYGYTF	-	-	TRBJ1-2	TRBV5-1
TGTGCCAGCCATCGGAGCGGGGCTCAAGAGACCCAGTACTTC	CASHRSGAQETQYF	TRBD2	-	TRBJ2-5	TRBV6-5
TGTGCCAGTAGTATTTTAAGTGGAAGCGGGGGGGTCCAAGAGACCCAGTACTTC	CASSILSGSGGVQETQYF	TRBD2	-	TRBJ2-5	TRBV19
TGTGCCAGTATGGCCAGGGGATTCTCTGGAAACACCATATATTTT	CASMARGFSGNTIYF	-	-	TRBJ1-3	TRBV19
TGCGCCAGCAGCACGCCCGGGACAGCGGGGGCCAACGTCCTGACTTTC	CASSTPGTAGANVLTF	TRBD1	-	TRBJ2-6	TRBV4-1
TGTGCCAGCAGTTATAATGACGGCGGGGGAAACACCATATATTTT	CASSYNDGGGNTIYF	-	-	TRBJ1-3	TRBV6-2/TRBV6-3
TGTGCCAGCCAGGGATGGGCCTCCGAGCAGTACTTC	CASQGWASEQYF	-	-	TRBJ2-7	TRBV2
TGTGCCAGCAGGGTCGGCTACGAGCAGTACTTC	CASRVGYEQYF	-	-	TRBJ2-7	TRBV6-5
TGTGCCACCACCAGGGGGGCCGGCACAGATACGCAGTATTTT	CATTRGAGTDTQYF	-	-	TRBJ2-3	TRBV6-5
TGTGCCAGCAGCCTCCAGGGGGGAGATTCACCCCTCCACTTT	CASSLQGGDSPLHF	TRBD1	medium-sized	TRBJ1-6	TRBV11-2
TGTGCCATCAGTGAGGGAAACAGGATCTCTGGAAACACCATATATTTT	CAISEGNRISGNTIYF	-	-	TRBJ1-3	TRBV10-3
TGTGCCAGCAGTTACCTGACAGGGGGCTTGGAGACCCAGTACTTC	CASSYLTGGLETQYF	TRBD1	-	TRBJ2-5	TRBV5-8